This T cell receptor (beta chain) was recovered during a study of graft-versus-host responses after intestinal transplantation. As for the study in general: Anti-thymocyte globulin induction was given to all recipients, followed by tacrolimus and steroids for 2 to 4 years.

Sequencing was performed with immunoSEQ multiplex PCR; in TCRdb, only in-frame clones are kept and a portion is missing. This table has tens of thousands of clones, about 95% appearing once. Points from the study as a whole: GvH clone levels peaked in circulation, and this peak was associated with early post-transplant HvG declines. Recipient-marrow GvH clones were detected, some having first appeared in ileum or blood.

Trimming pared 3 bases from V and 3 bases from J, leaving 20 bases between. The CDR3 length is 17 residues. CDR1 ENHRY and CDR2 SYGVKD come from the germline V gene. On this clone itself: The antigen is undetermined.

The receptor was derived from a human donor who was the organ donor for an intestinal transplant. The input for sequencing was unstimulated CD8+ T cells sorted from spleen or lymph node cells, taken before transplant. This rearrangement joins TRBV10-3 to TRBJ1-2; D call uncertain. Here the CDR3 reads CAISDLKSRGVDYGYTF. The CDR3, as DNA: TGTGCCATCAGTGACCTAAAATCGCGGGGAGTGGACTATGGCTACACCTTC.